This T cell receptor beta chain was identified during a study of blood T cell repertoires in COVID-19. Study details: From T cells, B-cell-depleted T cells, or PBMCs came the material, which was cDNA or gDNA.

Patients at the Seattle site were enrolled during active infection and followed longitudinally. Trimming cost V 5 bases and J 0 bases, with 8 bases left between them. Per the germline V gene, CDR1 is MNHEY and CDR2 is SVGAGI. The CDR3 has 14 residues. Comment on this clone: The same CDR3 is also encoded by other DNA sequences in this sample.

Original handling: Nucleated cell number was recorded as an estimate derived from reference gene primer amplification. Using immunoSEQ multiplex PCR, the repertoire was profiled, and TCRdb retains in-frame clones only, with some absent. The DNA gave D and trimming, while V, J and clone size come from that table. The sample comprises 200,000 to 250,000 clones, approximately 89% of which are singletons, and roughly 6% rests with the top ten. Sequencing was carried out using peripheral blood. This clonotype was sampled from a woman in her twenties or thirties with COVID-19, enrolled during active disease. V gene TRBV6-5 combines with J gene TRBJ1-3; maybe TRBD1 (5 bases). CDR3 in amino acids: CASSLQGSGNTIYF. CDR3 nucleotide sequence: TGTGCCAGCAGTCTTCAGGGCTCTGGAAACACCATATATTTT.